This T cell receptor beta chain was captured by sequencing in a study of memory B cells and T cells in multiple sclerosis (dated by TCRdb to the late 2010s). Concerning the study at large: The study compared TCR beta repertoires of autoproliferating peripheral T cells with brain lesion-infiltrating T cells in multiple sclerosis patients. TCR sequencing involved a couple of multiple sclerosis patients from whom brain lesions at autopsy or brain-infiltrating cells from biopsy were available. Broad study findings and their caveats: Because clone-set sizes differed between compartments, counts of shared clonotypes were influenced and normalization was required.

After CFSE-labeled PBMCs were cultured without a stimulus, the autoproliferating (CFSEdim) and non-proliferating (CFSEhi) T cell fractions were sequenced separately. Altogether, around 50 million CFSE-labeled PBMCs were kept in culture for six to eight days with no stimulus, after which the replicate wells were combined. PBMCs were labeled with about 0.54 uM CFSE and cultured without exogenous stimuli in serum-free AIM-V medium. PBMCs were isolated by Ficoll density gradient centrifugation and cryopreserved before use. Live 7-AAD-negative cells were sorted on a FACSAria III, washed with PBS, and frozen at -80 degrees C as dry pellets. The CDR3 runs 16 amino acids, cysteine and phenylalanine included. Only the CDR3 DNA is retained, 48 bases long and in frame from the first base. From a lookup of the germline V gene, CDR1 and CDR2 are MDHEN and SYDVKM. Germline trimming amounts to 5 bases on V and 15 bases on J, with 17 as the count of junction bases outside the gene matches.

For this clone: No antigen is known for it. Nothing much larger sits one base from this clone, and base qualities are not available.

Using the immunoSEQ Platform, TCRbeta CDR3 regions were amplified from extracted genomic DNA. The immunoSEQ assay combined multiplex PCR with high-throughput sequencing and a vendor bioinformatics pipeline. As for how the authors treated the data: After discarding non-productive sequences and any CDR3s under 4 amino acids in length, clonotype frequencies were recalculated for each sample. Shared clonotypes were identified in immunoSEQ Analyzer 2.0 as identical CDR3 amino acid, V gene and J gene sequences. Repertoire overlap was normalized by dividing shared clonotype counts by the product of both clone-set sizes, with the result scaled by 1000 into arbitrary units. Sourced from immuneACCESS, this table was stored by TCRdb with only in-frame sequences that have V and J called. A share of the clones is absent; for the studies checked, an unresolved V gene accounts for under half, and the remainder has no known explanation. The V and J calls and the clone size are those of that table, but D and trimming were determined from the DNA. This sample has about 32,000 clones in its table, and roughly 86% of those were observed once. The top ten hold 2% to 3% of the sample.

The material sequenced was PBMCs from blood kept in culture. The source is a human donor with multiple sclerosis. This receptor chain uses TRBV28 and TRBJ2-6, and 9 bases in between align with TRBD1. The CDR3 reads CASSPWTGVINNALTF. DNA sequence: TGTGCCAGCAGTCCCTGGACAGGGGTGATCAACAATGCCCTGACTTTC.